The 8 T cell receptor beta chains presented below share a single source sample, sequenced in a study of cytomegalovirus exposure and HLA in healthy donors (dated by TCRdb to about 2017). Receptors were amplified or captured by the immunoSEQ multiplex PCR assay. The multiplex PCR relied on a mix of 60 forward primers for TCR Vbeta segments and 13 reverse primers for TCR Jbeta segments. Sourced from immuneACCESS, this table was stored by TCRdb with only in-frame sequences that have V and J called. A share of the clones is absent; for the studies checked, an unresolved V gene accounts for under half, and the remainder has no known explanation. The sample yields roughly 120,000 clones; more than 65% were counted once. The ten biggest clones cover 10% to 15% of the sample. Input material: PBMCs. These receptors originate from a woman aged 40 to 49 in good health and CMV-seropositive.

This chain uses TRBV10-3 with TRBJ1-2, with 7 bases identical to TRBD1. The CDR3 covers 16 residues. After removal of 0 bases from V and 3 bases from J, the junction contained 7 bases not matched to a gene. CDR1 is ENHRY and CDR2 is SYGVKD in the germline V gene. As DNA, the CDR3 is TGTGCCATCAGTGAGTCTTTTGGCAGGGGGTACTATGGCTACACCTTC. It yields the protein CAISESFGRGYYGYTF.

The gene calls are TRBV4-1 and TRBJ2-3, with D perhaps TRBD1 (5 bases). This CDR3 spans 16 amino acids. The germline gives CDR1 MGHRA, CDR2 YSYEKL. Trimming stripped 0 bases from V and 0 bases from J, with 10 bases between. CDR3 bases: TGCGCCAGCAGCCAAGAGGGGCCCGCTAGCACAGATACGCAGTATTTT. It translates to CASSQEGPASTDTQYF.

The CDR3 DNA reads TGTGCCAGCAGTGATCTCCGCAGGAACGAGGAGCAGTACTTC. Encoded protein: CASSDLRRNEEQYF. The rearrangement joins TRBV25-1 to TRBJ2-7; D unclear. CDR1 and CDR2 from the germline V gene are MGHDK and SYGVNS. This CDR3 comprises 14 residues. Trimming removed 3 bases at V and 7 bases at J, with 16 bases between.

V is TRBV27 and J is TRBJ1-1; no reliable D call. Germline assignment: CDR1 MNHEY and CDR2 SMNVEV (reference sequence). The CDR3 has 16 residues. Trimming left V 3 bases short and J 1 base short, with 15 bases between. The CDR3 region is CASSLRAGFRNTEAFF. CDR3 DNA sequence: TGTGCCAGCAGTTTGAGGGCAGGTTTCAGGAACACTGAAGCTTTCTTT.

The rearrangement joins TRBV28 to TRBJ1-3; unclear D gene. The CDR3 is 15 amino acids. Germline V gives CDR1 MDHEN, CDR2 SYDVKM. V lost 0 bases, J lost 0 bases, and 6 bases lay in between. The CDR3 region is CASSLWQSSGNTIYF. CDR3 nucleotide sequence: TGTGCCAGCAGTTTATGGCAGTCCTCTGGAAACACCATATATTTT.

This clone was picked up a small number of times. This chain joins TRBV11-3 and TRBJ2-1, with TRBD2 as a possible D gene (6 bases). This CDR3 is built from 15 residues. The V end was cut by 5 bases, the J end by 3 bases, with 14 bases between. Germline assignment: CDR1 SGHNT and CDR2 YENEEA. CDR3 amino acids: CASSLTGLSYNEQFF. CDR3 nucleotide sequence: TGTGCCAGCAGCCTGACGGGACTCAGCTACAATGAGCAGTTCTTC.

V and J are TRBV6-6 and TRBJ1-1; possibly TRBD1 for D (6 bases). CDR3 length equals 13 residues. Between the trimmed V and J ends, which lost 0 bases and 11 bases, there was a span of 13 bases. Germline lookup yields CDR1 MNHNY and CDR2 SVGAGI (reference sequence). CDR3 DNA: TGTGCCAGCAGTTACTCGACTTATCAGGGGGCTTTCTTT. Translation gives CASSYSTYQGAFF.

The genes are TRBV29-1 and TRBJ2-5; possible D gene TRBD2, 6 bases. The assigned J gene may be wrong: the sequence end matches TRBJ2-7 better. The CDR3 extends over 14 amino acids. CDR1 is SQVTM, CDR2 ANQGSEA, per germline. The CDR3 DNA sequence: TGCAGCGCTCCCCTGGGCGGGAACCCCTACGAGCAGTACTTC. Its protein product is CSAPLGGNPYEQYF.